The clone carrying this TCR beta chain was seen repeatedly, ten times or more. Its antigen remains unknown. The evidence that diagnosis relied on was clinical symptoms, serum thyroxine, TRAb, thyroid ultrasound and orbital computed tomography. The PBMC fraction was derived from 9.5 to 10 ml of fresh peripheral blood. The record originates from a study of Graves' ophthalmopathy and Graves' hyperthyroidism. Study conclusions and caveats: Most thyroid clonotypes expanded beyond 0.001 frequency were also found in blood.

The length of the CDR3 is 9 residues. Trimming took off 8 bases at V and 4 bases at J, with 3 bases between the two ends. The study amplified TCR beta CDR3 regions using RNA transcripts. RT-PCR was first run with HTBI primers, then multiplex PCR in a second round. TCRdb reprocessed the multiplex PCR reads with MiXCR, giving one entry per CDR3 protein. This sample has about 370,000 distinct CDR3 sequences, with around 17% found just once. This clonotype was sampled from a woman aged 18-35 years with Graves' ophthalmopathy. Sequenced input: peripheral blood. V and J are TRBV12-3 or TRBV12-4 and TRBJ2-7; D is ambiguous. The CDR3 region has the DNA TGTGCCAGCGGATACGAGCAGTACTTC. Protein sequence: CASGYEQYF.